This T cell receptor (beta chain) was captured by sequencing in a study of blood T cell repertoires in COVID-19. This CDR3 is 12 amino acids long. Trimming cost V 3 bases and J 8 bases, with 10 bases left between them. Authors' data handling: Using reference gene primer amplification, nucleated cell counts were estimated. This table comes from immunoSEQ multiplex PCR, and its TCRdb copy is limited to in-frame clones, with some not included. V, J and clone size reflect that table, while D and trimming were determined from the DNA. Here the sample spans roughly 69,000 clones, approximately 87% being singletons.

The sample consisted of peripheral blood. The chain employs TRBV12-3 or TRBV12-4 and TRBJ1-2; no clear D gene. This TCR came from a man aged 45-60 years with active COVID-19. As DNA, the CDR3 is TGTGCCAGCAGTTTTGAGATGGGCGGCTACACCTTC. Its translation: CASSFEMGGYTF.